The 18 T cell receptor beta chains listed next were all sequenced from one sample in a study of blood T cell repertoires in COVID-19. Generated by immunoSEQ multiplex PCR, the TCRdb table keeps only in-frame clones and is missing some. This sample carries approximately 290,000 clones, 75% to 95% of them seen once, and the ten largest clones take approximately 1.2%. The sample taken for sequencing was PBMCs or T cells enriched from blood (not recorded which). The receptor set was obtained from a woman under 40 who had recovered from COVID-19.

As for this clone: A junction end diverges from the germline sequence, so it may reflect a read error. The rearrangement uses TRBV5-1 and TRBJ2-2; TRBD1 agrees at 7 bases. This CDR3 is 15 amino acids long. In germline, CDR1 is SGHRS, CDR2 YFSETQ. CDR3 sequence (DNA): TGCGCCAGCAGCCACGGACAGGCGAATACCGGGGAGCTGTTTTTT. Protein: CASSHGQANTGELFF.

The chain links TRBV5-6 to TRBJ2-1; 10 bases are a match to TRBD2. V shed 4 bases, J shed 4 bases, and the junction held 8 bases outside the gene matches. CDR1 is SGHDT and CDR2 is YYEEEE in the germline V gene. This CDR3 is built from 16 residues. The CDR3 sequence is CASSPFGTSAYNEQFF. The CDR3, as DNA: TGTGCCAGCAGCCCTTTCGGGACTAGCGCGTACAATGAGCAGTTCTTC.

V usage is TRBV28 and J usage is TRBJ2-7; D may be TRBD1 (6 bases). Trimming took off 7 bases at V and 2 bases at J, with 15 bases between the two ends. This CDR3 is 14 amino acids long. Germline V lookup: CDR1 MDHEN, CDR2 SYDVKM. The CDR3 DNA reads TGTGCCAGCACCCAGGCAGGGGAGACCTACGAGCAGTACTTC. Amino acid sequence: CASTQAGETYEQYF. Full variable domain (remainder filled in from reference TRBV28 and TRBJ2-7): DVKVTQSSRYLVKRTGEKVFLECVQDMDHENMFWYRQDPGLGLRLIYFSYDVKMKEKGDIPEGYSVSREKKERFSLILESASTNQTSMYLCASTQAGETYEQYFGPGTRLTVT.

The chain links TRBV2 to TRBJ1-1; 8 bases are a match to TRBD1. The CDR3 covers 16 residues. CDR1 is SNHLY, CDR2 FYNNEI, per germline. J was trimmed by 0 bases and V by 7 bases; bases with no gene match: 10. Here the CDR3 reads CASTRSWTGMNTEAFF. As DNA, the CDR3 is TGTGCCAGCACCCGATCTTGGACAGGGATGAACACTGAAGCTTTCTTT.

The V and J genes are TRBV2 and TRBJ1-4; unclear D gene. The germline V gene encodes CDR1 SNHLY and CDR2 FYNNEI. V lost 6 bases and J lost 0, with 11 bases in between. This CDR3 has 15 residues. The CDR3 DNA reads TGTGCCAGCAGCGTCGAGGCTGCAACTAATGAAAAACTGTTTTTT. Its translation is CASSVEAATNEKLFF.

The chain links TRBV29-1 to TRBJ2-2; D ambiguous. CDR1 is SQVTM and CDR2 is ANQGSEA in the germline V gene. V lost 4 bases and J lost 2, with 11 bases in between. The CDR3 consists of 14 residues. The CDR3, as DNA: TGCAGCGTTGGGAGAGATCACAACACCGGGGAGCTGTTTTTT. Its protein product is CSVGRDHNTGELFF.

This chain joins TRBV11-2 and TRBJ1-1; D perhaps matches TRBD1 (6 bases). Trimming pared 3 bases from V and 4 bases from J, leaving 15 bases between. CDR1 and CDR2 from the germline V gene are SGHAT and FQNNGV. CDR3 length: 15 residues. CDR3 sequence reads: CASSFNQGPGTEAFF. DNA for the CDR3: TGTGCCAGCAGCTTCAACCAGGGGCCGGGCACTGAAGCTTTCTTT. Drawing the rest from reference TRBV11-2 and TRBJ1-1, the complete variable domain is EAGVAQSPRYKIIEKRQSVAFWCNPISGHATLYWYQQILGQGPKLLIQFQNNGVVDDSQLPKDRFSAERLKGVDSTLKIQPAKLEDSAVYLCASSFNQGPGTEAFFGQGTRLTVV.

The chain joins TRBV11-2 to TRBJ2-7; TRBD2 matches at 7 bases. The CDR3 has 18 amino acids. Germline V gives CDR1 SGHAT, CDR2 FQNNGV. After removal of 5 bases from V and 4 bases from J, the junction contained 20 bases not matched to a gene. The DNA for the CDR3 is TGTGCCAGCAGCCACCCAATGTCCGCGGGAGCGGGCAGTTACGAGCAGTACTTC. Residues: CASSHPMSAGAGSYEQYF.

The chain uses TRBV15 and TRBJ2-6; D possibly corresponds to TRBD2 (7 bases). The CDR3 runs 18 residues. Per germline, CDR1 LNHNV and CDR2 YYDKDF (reference sequence). Trimming removed 4 bases from V and 0 bases from J, with 16 bases in between. The CDR3 coding sequence is TGTGCCACCAGCAATTCGGGGGGCGTTTCCTCTGGGGCCAACGTCCTGACTTTC. It codes for CATSNSGGVSSGANVLTF.

The chain carries TRBV24-1 and TRBJ2-7, with D perhaps TRBD2 (5 bases). CDR1 and CDR2 (germline): KGHDR, SFDVKD. Trimming took off 5 bases at V and 2 bases at J, with 12 bases between the two ends. This CDR3 contains 14 residues. The CDR3 spells CATSGTGITYEQYF. Written as DNA, the CDR3 is TGTGCCACCAGTGGGACGGGGATAACCTACGAGCAGTACTTC.

The CDR3 loop is CASSSNRGEDNEKLFF. The CDR3 DNA is TGTGCCAGCAGCAGTAACAGGGGTGAGGATAATGAAAAACTGTTTTTT. The J gene is TRBJ1-4, the V gene TRBV7-2, with 7 bases identical to TRBD1. The CDR3 has 16 amino acids. V dropped 5 bases and J dropped 4; count of bases not matched to a gene: 10. Germline V gene data show CDR1 as SGHTA and CDR2 as FQGNSA. The full variable domain, its missing parts supplied by reference TRBV7-2 and TRBJ1-4, is GAGVSQSPSNKVTEKGKDVELRCDPISGHTALYWYRQSLGQGLEFLIYFQGNSAPDKSGLPSDRFSAERTGGSVSTLTIQRTQQEDSAVYLCASSSNRGEDNEKLFFGSGTQLSVL.

J is TRBJ2-7 and V is TRBV6-5; TRBD2 matches at 7 bases. The CDR3 sequence is 14 residues long. The germline V gene has CDR1 MNHEY and CDR2 SVGAGI. The V and J ends lost 8 bases and 5 bases, in that order; junction bases with no gene match: 12. This chain's CDR3 is CASAQRGTTNEQYF. The CDR3 DNA reads as TGTGCCAGCGCTCAGCGCGGGACTACCAACGAGCAGTACTTC.

The chain couples TRBV5-6 to TRBJ2-7; TRBD2 agrees at 7 bases. J gave up 2 bases and V 1 base, and 3 bases lay outside the gene matches. The CDR3 contains 14 residues. Germline-derived CDR1 and CDR2 are SGHDT and YYEEEE. The CDR3 nucleotides are TGTGCCAGCAGCTTGATTGCGGGGGCCTACGAGCAGTACTTC. It translates to CASSLIAGAYEQYF.

V and J are TRBV6-5 and TRBJ2-1, with 8 bases aligning to TRBD2. In germline, CDR1 is MNHEY, CDR2 SVGAGI. V dropped 6 bases and J dropped 3; count of bases not matched to a gene: 7. The CDR3 is 15 amino acids. CDR3 amino acids: CASSKGAGGYNEQFF. CDR3 DNA sequence: TGTGCCAGCAGCAAGGGTGCGGGAGGCTACAATGAGCAGTTCTTC.

J is TRBJ2-1 and V is TRBV7-3; D call uncertain. CDR3 length: 10 amino acids. Trimming took off 3 bases at V and 13 bases at J, with 7 bases between the two ends. Germline loops: CDR1 SGHTA, CDR2 FQGTGA. The chain's CDR3 is CASSLEPQFF. CDR3 bases: TGTGCCAGCAGCTTGGAGCCACAGTTCTTC. The full variable domain, with the rest looked up from reference TRBV7-3 and TRBJ2-1, is GAGVSQTPSNKVTEKGKYVELRCDPISGHTALYWYRQSLGQGPEFLIYFQGTGAADDSGLPNDRFFAVRPEGSVSTLKIQRTERGDSAVYLCASSLEPQFFGPGTRLTVL.

The CDR3 here is CASSLLSDTGELFF. DNA of the CDR3: TGTGCCAGCAGCCTCTTATCTGACACCGGGGAGCTGTTTTTT. The chain combines TRBV9 with TRBJ2-2; no definite D call. Germline CDR1 and CDR2: SGDLS and YYNGEE. V was pared by 4 bases and J by 3 bases, with 10 bases between. The CDR3 covers 14 residues. The complete variable domain, with remaining parts taken from reference TRBV9 and TRBJ2-2, reads DSGVTQTPKHLITATGQRVTLRCSPRSGDLSVYWYQQSLDQGLQFLIQYYNGEERAKGNILERFSAQQFPDLHSELNLSSLELGDSALYFCASSLLSDTGELFFGEGSRLTVL.

The rearrangement joins TRBV7-3 to TRBJ1-2; possible D gene TRBD1, 6 bases. Germline loops: CDR1 SGHTA, CDR2 FQGTGA. The CDR3 contains 13 residues. Trimming stripped 1 base from V and 8 bases from J, with 11 bases between. The CDR3 protein is CASSLRDTSGYTF. The CDR3 DNA is TGTGCCAGCAGCTTAAGGGACACGTCAGGCTACACCTTC.

The chain uses TRBV9 and TRBJ1-1; a possible D gene is TRBD1 (6 bases). The V end lost 0 bases, the J end lost 2 bases, and 11 bases lay between the germline ends. Germline lookup yields CDR1 SGDLS and CDR2 YYNGEE. This CDR3 spans 15 amino acids. The CDR3 loop is CASSVEGRGNTEAFF. The CDR3 nucleotides are TGTGCCAGCAGCGTAGAGGGCAGGGGAAACACTGAAGCTTTCTTT.